One and the same sample provided the 29 T cell receptor beta chains below, sequenced in a study of regulatory T cells in long-lasting Graves disease. Construction of TCR beta libraries relied on iRepertoire HTBI primers and on Arm-PCR targeting CDR3 regions. MiXCR was run by TCRdb on the multiplex PCR reads, yielding one entry per CDR3 protein. The data show over 650,000 distinct CDR3 sequences, approximately 31% seen once. Stated time point: persistent/refractory GD, antithyroid drugs over 5 years with positive TRAb. There was RNA extracted from PBMCs, and the TCR library was made from it. The specimen was peripheral blood mononuclear cells (PBMCs), collected when the disease was refractory, from a patient treated with antithyroid drugs. These TCRs come from a female donor with Graves disease.

Only a few counts were recorded for this clonotype. V usage is TRBV15 and J usage is TRBJ1-6; D remains ambiguous. Trimming took off 5 bases at V and 6 bases at J, with 8 bases between the two ends. Germline V lookup: CDR1 LNHNV, CDR2 YYDKDF (reference sequence). CDR3 length equals 13 residues. The CDR3 here is CATSDPSNSPLHF. The CDR3 coding sequence is TGTGCCACCAGCGACCCTAGTAATTCACCCCTCCACTTT.

CDR3 amino acids: CSARALEGFDGYTF. The CDR3 DNA follows: TGCAGTGCTAGAGCCTTAGAGGGATTCGATGGCTACACCTTC. V usage is TRBV20-1 and J usage is TRBJ1-2; D not resolved. The V gene lost 1 base and the J gene lost 6 bases, with 15 bases spanning the gap. CDR1 is DFQATT, CDR2 SNEGSKA, per germline (reference sequence). This CDR3 is 14 amino acids long.

Worth noting for this clonotype: This may be a read error, as it is one base from a much larger clone. The V gene is TRBV19, the J gene TRBJ2-7, with D maybe TRBD2 (6 bases). V lost 3 bases and J 0 bases, leaving 12 bases between the germline ends. The CDR3 extends over 15 amino acids. Germline loops: CDR1 LNHDA, CDR2 SQIVND (reference sequence). The DNA of the CDR3 is TGTGCCAGTAGTATGGCGGGGATGTCCTCCTACGAGCAGTACTTC. Its translation: CASSMAGMSSYEQYF.

The J gene is TRBJ2-1, the V gene TRBV6-1; D perhaps matches TRBD2 (6 bases). This CDR3 region has 12 residues. Per germline, CDR1 MNHNS and CDR2 SASEGT. The V and J ends lost 3 bases and 8 bases respectively, with 8 bases between them. The CDR3 here is CASSDASDEQFF. CDR3 nucleotide sequence: TGTGCCAGCAGTGACGCTAGCGATGAGCAGTTCTTC.

CDR3: CASSVGTSTEKLFF. The CDR3 DNA reads TGTGCCAGCAGCGTGGGGACAAGTACTGAAAAACTGTTTTTT. This chain connects TRBV9 to TRBJ1-4, with D maybe TRBD1 (6 bases). CDR1 is SGDLS and CDR2 is YYNGEE in the germline V gene. The length of the CDR3 is 14 residues. Trimming left V 2 bases short and J 7 bases short, with 12 bases between.

Only a few counts were recorded for this clonotype. V usage is TRBV6-5 and J usage is TRBJ2-7; D uncertain. V shed 2 bases and J shed 6 bases, with 5 bases lying between them. The CDR3 sequence is 11 residues long. CDR1 and CDR2 from the germline V gene are MNHEY and SVGAGI. The chain's CDR3 is CASSYNREQYF. The CDR3 bases are TGTGCCAGCAGTTACAATCGCGAGCAGTACTTC.

This clonotype appeared many times. V gene TRBV11-2 combines with J gene TRBJ1-1; D remains unclear. The CDR3 loop spans 15 amino acids. CDR1 is SGHAT and CDR2 is FQNNGV in the germline V gene. Trimming left V 4 bases short and J 6 bases short, with 18 bases between. The CDR3 loop is CASSSTLGGGSEAFF. In DNA form, the CDR3 reads TGTGCCAGCAGCTCTACCCTGGGAGGAGGATCTGAAGCTTTCTTT.

The chain couples TRBV11-2 to TRBJ1-2, with D possibly matching TRBD1 (5 bases). V shed 5 bases and J shed 5 bases, with 18 bases lying between them. The CDR3 consists of 15 residues. The germline V gene encodes CDR1 SGHAT and CDR2 FQNNGV. The CDR3 coding sequence is TGTGCCAGCAGCCTAAGAGGGGCTTTCCCTTATGGCTACACCTTC. It codes for CASSLRGAFPYGYTF. Together with reference TRBV11-2 and TRBJ1-2, the CDR3 gives the full variable domain: EAGVAQSPRYKIIEKRQSVAFWCNPISGHATLYWYQQILGQGPKLLIQFQNNGVVDDSQLPKDRFSAERLKGVDSTLKIQPAKLEDSAVYLCASSLRGAFPYGYTFGSGTRLTVV.

V and J are TRBV25-1 and TRBJ2-7; the D gene is possibly TRBD2 (6 bases). The CDR3 runs to 12 residues. Germline loops: CDR1 MGHDK, CDR2 SYGVNS. Deletions cut 7 bases from V and 6 bases from J, with 13 bases between. The CDR3 sequence is CASMTSLGEQYF. CDR3 nucleotides: TGTGCCAGCATGACTAGTCTCGGCGAGCAGTACTTC.

This rearrangement joins TRBV5-1 to TRBJ1-2; D perhaps matches TRBD1 (5 bases). Trimming took off 4 bases at V and 4 bases at J, with 20 bases between the two ends. The germline V gene has CDR1 SGHRS and CDR2 YFSETQ. The CDR3 is made up of 16 amino acids. This CDR3 reads CASSPGGERGAYGYTF. CDR3 DNA: TGCGCCAGCAGCCCTGGGGGGGAGCGAGGGGCCTATGGCTACACCTTC.

The chain uses TRBV10-3 and TRBJ1-2, with D tentatively TRBD1 (6 bases). There are 15 residues in the CDR3. CDR1 is ENHRY, CDR2 SYGVKD, per germline. V was trimmed by 3 bases and J by 2 bases, leaving 13 bases between them. The CDR3 protein is CAISDGGDTNYGYTF. The CDR3 DNA sequence: TGTGCCATCAGTGACGGGGGGGACACCAACTATGGCTACACCTTC.

V usage is TRBV20-1 and J usage is TRBJ2-7, with TRBD2 identical over 8 bases. The CDR3 is 14 residues long. Unmatched junction bases numbered 6, after V lost 5 bases and J lost 0 bases. The germline V gene encodes CDR1 DFQATT and CDR2 SNEGSKA (reference sequence). For the CDR3, the DNA is TGCAGTGCTGGGGGGCGGGAGGTCTCCTACGAGCAGTACTTC. It encodes CSAGGREVSYEQYF.

The genes are TRBV6-1 and TRBJ1-1; 8 bases agree with TRBD1. The junction had 11 bases not matched to a gene; V was cut back by 6 bases and J by 2 bases. CDR1 is MNHNS, CDR2 SASEGT, per germline. This CDR3 comprises 16 residues. CDR3 protein: CASSKDRVGGNTEAFF. In DNA form, the CDR3 reads TGTGCCAGCAGCAAGGACAGGGTAGGTGGTAACACTGAAGCTTTCTTT.

The chain joins TRBV7-6 to TRBJ2-7; the D gene is possibly TRBD1 (7 bases). This CDR3 has 15 residues. Germline V gene lookup returns CDR1 SGHVS and CDR2 FNYEAQ. V was cut by 2 bases and J by 4 bases, with 15 bases left in between. The DNA of the CDR3 is TGTGCCAGCAGCTTATCGGCAGGGGGGAAGTACGAGCAGTACTTC. It specifies CASSLSAGGKYEQYF.

This sequence joins TRBV19 and TRBJ1-4; 9 bases fit TRBD1. Germline assignment: CDR1 LNHDA and CDR2 SQIVND (reference sequence). V lost 7 bases and J lost 6; bases outside the gene matches: 9. The CDR3 runs to 15 residues. CDR3 amino acids: CASTTPGQGDEKLFF. In DNA, the CDR3 is TGTGCCAGTACTACTCCGGGACAGGGTGATGAAAAACTGTTTTTT. Drawing the rest from reference TRBV19 and TRBJ1-4, the complete variable domain is DGGITQSPKYLFRKEGQNVTLSCEQNLNHDAMYWYRQDPGQGLRLIYYSQIVNDFQKGDIAEGYSVSREKKESFPLTVTSAQKNPTAFYLCASTTPGQGDEKLFFGSGTQLSVL.

The rearrangement links TRBV7-9 to TRBJ1-2; a possible D gene is TRBD1 (6 bases). V lost 8 bases, J lost 14 bases, and 21 bases lay in between. Germline lookup yields CDR1 SEHNR and CDR2 FQNEAQ (reference sequence). The CDR3 extends over 12 amino acids. The CDR3 DNA is TGTGCCAGCGGGACGTACAGGGTCCCGGGGACCTTC. It translates to CASGTYRVPGTF.

This clonotype was detected ten times or more. This sequence joins TRBV12-3 or TRBV12-4 and TRBJ1-2; tentatively, D is TRBD1 (6 bases). With 5 bases removed from V and 0 bases from J, the gap between germline ends came to 13 bases. There are 15 residues in the CDR3. The CDR3 DNA follows: TGTGCCAGCAGTCTCCTCAGGGGCTCTAACTATGGCTACACCTTC. It codes for CASSLLRGSNYGYTF.

Many counts were recorded for this clonotype. An end of the junction differs from the germline gene, which may be a read error. The rearrangement uses TRBV5-1 and TRBJ1-1; D unresolved. Germline V gene data show CDR1 as SGHRS and CDR2 as YFSETQ. CDR3 length: 14 residues. In nucleotides, the CDR3 is TGTGCCAGCAGTGCCGGCCAGATGAACACTGAAGCTTTCTTT. Protein sequence: CASSAGQMNTEAFF.

The chain couples TRBV12-3 or TRBV12-4 to TRBJ1-4; the D gene is possibly TRBD1 (6 bases). V was shortened by 4 bases and J by 3 bases, with 15 bases between the two germline ends. The CDR3 sequence is 16 residues long. For the CDR3, the DNA is TGTGCCAGCAGTTGGGGGGGGGCCGTGGCTAATGAAAAACTGTTTTTT. Protein product: CASSWGGAVANEKLFF.

The chain has TRBV7-3 and TRBJ2-5; TRBD2 aligns across 7 bases. The CDR3 is made up of 16 amino acids. The germline gives CDR1 SGHTA, CDR2 FQGTGA. V was pared by 4 bases and J by 4 bases, with 12 bases of the junction left unmatched. In nucleotides, the CDR3 is TGTGCCAGCAGCTCCGGGACTACTACCTCGGGAGAGACCCAGTACTTC. Protein sequence: CASSSGTTTSGETQYF.

This sequence joins TRBV6-1 and TRBJ2-5, with D perhaps matching TRBD2 (6 bases). This CDR3 comprises 13 residues. Germline values: CDR1 MNHNS, CDR2 SASEGT. V was trimmed by 5 bases and J by 7 bases, leaving 14 bases between them. The CDR3: CASSTRTEGTQYF. Written as DNA, the CDR3 is TGTGCCAGCAGTACCCGAACGGAGGGGACCCAGTACTTC.

The chain uses TRBV2 and TRBJ2-7, with TRBD2 matching over 9 bases. Losses at the gene ends were 2 bases for V and 3 bases for J; bases not matched to a gene: 5. The V gene's germline CDR1 is SNHLY and CDR2 FYNNEI. This CDR3 contains 15 residues. This chain's CDR3 is CASSERFSGSYEQYF. The CDR3 region has the DNA TGTGCCAGCAGTGAAAGGTTTAGCGGGAGCTACGAGCAGTACTTC.

The rearrangement joins TRBV20-1 to TRBJ2-5, with D unresolved. This CDR3 spans 13 amino acids. CDR1 DFQATT and CDR2 SNEGSKA come from the germline V gene (reference sequence). The V gene lost 4 bases and the J gene lost 5 bases, with 14 bases spanning the gap. The chain's CDR3 is CSAMVRSGETQYF. CDR3 nucleotides: TGCAGTGCTATGGTCCGGAGTGGCGAGACCCAGTACTTC.

The sample holds many counts of this clonotype. The V gene is TRBV20-1, the J gene TRBJ2-5; D not certain. V lost 1 base and J lost 5, with 11 bases in between. The CDR3 has 13 amino acids. Germline CDR1 reads DFQATT; CDR2 reads SNEGSKA (reference sequence). The CDR3 sequence: CSARVGIAETQYF. The DNA for the CDR3 is TGCAGTGCTAGAGTAGGCATTGCGGAGACCCAGTACTTC.

This clonotype was observed a handful of times. This chain joins TRBV20-1 and TRBJ1-1; 7 nucleotides match TRBD1. V lost 3 bases and J lost 5; bases outside the gene matches: 12. Germline V CDR1 and CDR2: DFQATT, SNEGSKA (reference sequence). This CDR3 spans 15 amino acids. The CDR3 loop reads CSARLPGRGRTEAFF. CDR3 in DNA: TGCAGTGCTAGGTTACCGGGCAGGGGGAGAACTGAAGCTTTCTTT.

This clonotype was detected many times. The chain has TRBV30 and TRBJ1-1, with no clear D. Per germline, CDR1 GTSNPN and CDR2 SVGIG (reference sequence). Trimming took off 0 bases at V and 6 bases at J, with 8 bases between the two ends. CDR3 length: 12 amino acids. The CDR3 DNA is TGTGCCTGGAGTGTAAAGCTGTCTGAAGCTTTCTTT. It is translated as CAWSVKLSEAFF.

The rearrangement uses TRBV27 and TRBJ1-2; a weak D match, TRBD1 (6 bases). With 6 bases removed from V and 9 bases from J, the gap between germline ends came to 23 bases. This CDR3 comprises 15 residues. Germline V lookup: CDR1 MNHEY, CDR2 SMNVEV (reference sequence). CDR3 residues: CASRIHGGSDSSYTF. The DNA for the CDR3 is TGTGCCAGCAGAATCCACGGGGGCTCGGATAGTAGCTACACCTTC.

The sample holds a few counts of this clonotype. The J gene is TRBJ2-5, the V gene TRBV29-1; TRBD2 matches at 13 bases. V was clipped by 4 bases and J by 4 bases; unmatched bases: 15. The CDR3 spans 18 residues. CDR1 is SQVTM and CDR2 is ANQGSEA in the germline V gene. CDR3: CSVGDGLAGAGIRETQYF. The CDR3 bases are TGCAGCGTTGGTGATGGACTAGCGGGAGCAGGGATTCGAGAGACCCAGTACTTC. Using reference TRBV29-1 and TRBJ2-5 for the parts outside the CDR3, the full variable domain is SAVISQKPSRDICQRGTSLTIQCQVDSQVTMMFWYRQQPGQSLTLIATANQGSEATYESGFVIDKFPISRPNLTFSTLTVSNMSPEDSSIYLCSVGDGLAGAGIRETQYFGPGTRLLVL.

This clonotype has only a few counts. V usage is TRBV11-3 and J usage is TRBJ1-1; 9 positions agree with TRBD1. Germline V lookup: CDR1 SGHNT, CDR2 YENEEA. With V trimmed by 5 bases and J by 4 bases, 8 bases remained unmatched. The CDR3 is made up of 15 amino acids. The CDR3 region has the DNA TGTGCCAGCAGCGCCGCGGACAGGGGCGGCACTGAAGCTTTCTTT. Its translation: CASSAADRGGTEAFF.